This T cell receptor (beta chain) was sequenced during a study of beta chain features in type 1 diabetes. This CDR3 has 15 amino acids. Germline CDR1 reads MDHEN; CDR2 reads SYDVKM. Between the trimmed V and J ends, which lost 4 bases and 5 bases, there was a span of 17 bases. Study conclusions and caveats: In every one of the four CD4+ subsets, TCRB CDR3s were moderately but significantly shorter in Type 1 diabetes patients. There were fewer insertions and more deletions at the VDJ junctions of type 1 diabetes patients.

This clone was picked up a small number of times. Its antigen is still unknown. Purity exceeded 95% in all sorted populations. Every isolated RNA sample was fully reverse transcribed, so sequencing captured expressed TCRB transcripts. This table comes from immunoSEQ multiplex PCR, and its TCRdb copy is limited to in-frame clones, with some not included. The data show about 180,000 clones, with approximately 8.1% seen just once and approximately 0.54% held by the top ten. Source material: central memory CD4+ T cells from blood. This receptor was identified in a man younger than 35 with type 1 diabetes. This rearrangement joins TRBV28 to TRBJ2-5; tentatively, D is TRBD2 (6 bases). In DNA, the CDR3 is TGTGCCAGCAGTTCATCGGGCCACCGGGGGGAGACCCAGTACTTC. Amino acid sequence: CASSSSGHRGETQYF.